Listed below are T cell receptor beta chains from one sample, sequenced in a study of blood T cells in healthy people across ages. Each CDR3 protein is one row after TCRdb ran MiXCR on the 5' RACE reads. The sample lists over a million distinct CDR3 sequences; 59% were seen once. What was sequenced was blood. These receptors all stem from a man aged 18 to 35 in good health. Both conserved end residues are part of each CDR3. The D gene is left open where the match is weak. Clone size is not always given. Where it is, it says once, few, many or a class for expanded clones.

d_gene: TRBD1
v_gene: TRBV10-3
abundance: few
len: 13
j_gene: TRBJ1-2
CDR3nt: TGTGCCATCAGTGGGGGACAGGGCGATGGCTACACCTTC
CDR3aa: CAISGGQGDGYTF

d_gene: TRBD1
v_gene: TRBV12-3/TRBV12-4
abundance: NA
len: 13
j_gene: TRBJ2-5
CDR3nt: TGTGCCTGCAAGGGACAGGGGGCCCAGACCCAGTACTTC
CDR3aa: CACKGQGAQTQYF

d_gene: TRBD1
v_gene: TRBV12-3/TRBV12-4
abundance: NA
len: 16
j_gene: TRBJ1-2
CDR3nt: TGTGCCAGCAGTTTGTGGGGGACAGGGAGTGCAGATGGCTACACCTTC
CDR3aa: CASSLWGTGSADGYTF

d_gene: NA
v_gene: TRBV7-9
abundance: NA
len: 15
j_gene: TRBJ2-1
CDR3nt: TGTGCCAGCAGCTTAGTGGTCAGGAGTAGATACGAGCAGTTCTTC
CDR3aa: CASSLVVRSRYEQFF

d_gene: TRBD2
v_gene: TRBV4-1
abundance: NA
len: 13
j_gene: TRBJ2-2
CDR3nt: TGCGCCAGCACTAGCGGGGGGATCGGGGAGCTGTTTTTT
CDR3aa: CASTSGGIGELFF

d_gene: TRBD2
v_gene: TRBV3-1
abundance: NA
len: 15
j_gene: TRBJ2-1
CDR3nt: TGTGCCAGCACGGGAGGGAGCCACTCCTACAATGAGCAGTTCTTC
CDR3aa: CASTGGSHSYNEQFF

d_gene: NA
v_gene: TRBV14
abundance: NA
len: 14
j_gene: TRBJ2-1
CDR3nt: TGTGCCAGCAGCCAAGGGACATACGACAATGAGCAGTTCTTC
CDR3aa: CASSQGTYDNEQFF

d_gene: TRBD2
v_gene: TRBV20-1
abundance: NA
len: 18
j_gene: TRBJ2-1
CDR3nt: TGCAGTGCGGAACCCGAAGGGACTAGCGGGAGAGACTACAATGAGCAGTTCTTC
CDR3aa: CSAEPEGTSGRDYNEQFF

d_gene: NA
v_gene: TRBV5-1
abundance: once
len: 15
j_gene: TRBJ1-1
CDR3nt: TGCGCCAGCAGCGTCCGGACAGCCGATAACACTGAAGCTTTCTTT
CDR3aa: CASSVRTADNTEAFF

d_gene: NA
v_gene: TRBV7-7
abundance: once
len: 15
j_gene: TRBJ2-7
CDR3nt: TGTGCTAGCAGCCCTTCCCCAGCTTCTACCTACGAGCAGTACTTC
CDR3aa: CASSPSPASTYEQYF

d_gene: NA
v_gene: TRBV4-1
abundance: few
len: 15
j_gene: TRBJ2-7
CDR3nt: TGCGCCAGCAGCCAATCCCCGGGACCCCGTGACGAGCAGTACTTC
CDR3aa: CASSQSPGPRDEQYF

d_gene: TRBD2
v_gene: TRBV6-2/TRBV6-3
abundance: once
len: 15
j_gene: TRBJ2-1
CDR3nt: TGTGCCAGCAGACATTTAGCGGGGGGGCCTAATGAGCAGTTCTTC
CDR3aa: CASRHLAGGPNEQFF

d_gene: TRBD1
v_gene: TRBV4-3
abundance: NA
len: 15
j_gene: TRBJ2-5
CDR3nt: TGCGCCAGCAGCCACCGACAGGGAATGCTTGAGACCCAGTACTTC
CDR3aa: CASSHRQGMLETQYF

d_gene: TRBD1
v_gene: TRBV5-1
abundance: NA
len: 15
j_gene: TRBJ1-6
CDR3nt: TGCGCCAGCAGAAAAGCGACAGGGGACAGTTCACCCCTCCACTTT
CDR3aa: CASRKATGDSSPLHF

d_gene: NA
v_gene: TRBV24-1
abundance: NA
len: 13
j_gene: TRBJ1-6
CDR3nt: TGTGCCACCAGTGATTTGCGGGACTCACCCCTCCACTTT
CDR3aa: CATSDLRDSPLHF

d_gene: NA
v_gene: TRBV29-1
abundance: NA
len: 11
j_gene: TRBJ1-2
CDR3nt: TGCAGCGTTGATGATAGGGGTGGCTACACCTTC
CDR3aa: CSVDDRGGYTF

d_gene: TRBD1
v_gene: TRBV7-2
abundance: NA
len: 14
j_gene: TRBJ1-2
CDR3nt: TGTGCCAGCACCATGGGACAGGGTGGAAATGGCTACACCTTC
CDR3aa: CASTMGQGGNGYTF

d_gene: TRBD1
v_gene: TRBV12-3/TRBV12-4
abundance: NA
len: 16
j_gene: TRBJ2-7
CDR3nt: TGTGCCAGCAGCCCCACGTCCGGGACAGGGCTAGACGAGCAGTACTTC
CDR3aa: CASSPTSGTGLDEQYF

d_gene: TRBD1
v_gene: TRBV20-1
abundance: NA
len: 13
j_gene: TRBJ1-6
CDR3nt: TGCAGTGCTAGAGGGGGACAGGGAGTCCCCCTCCACTTT
CDR3aa: CSARGGQGVPLHF

d_gene: NA
v_gene: TRBV7-9
abundance: few
len: 14
j_gene: TRBJ2-7
CDR3nt: TGTGCCAGCTCTCCTCCAGCAGCGGCCTACGAGCAGTACTTC
CDR3aa: CASSPPAAAYEQYF

d_gene: TRBD1
v_gene: TRBV13
abundance: few
len: 15
j_gene: TRBJ2-3
CDR3nt: TGTGCCAGCAGTGCAACAGGGGAAAGCACAGATACGCAGTATTTT
CDR3aa: CASSATGESTDTQYF

d_gene: NA
v_gene: TRBV29-1
abundance: NA
len: 11
j_gene: TRBJ2-5
CDR3nt: TGCAGCGTCGACGGGGATGGGACCCAGTACTTC
CDR3aa: CSVDGDGTQYF

d_gene: TRBD1
v_gene: TRBV29-1
abundance: NA
len: 13
j_gene: TRBJ1-1
CDR3nt: TGCAGCGTCGGACAGGGTGGTGGCACTGAAGCTTTCTTT
CDR3aa: CSVGQGGGTEAFF

d_gene: NA
v_gene: TRBV28
abundance: NA
len: 13
j_gene: TRBJ2-5
CDR3nt: TGTGCCAGCGGGCCGGAATTCCAAGAGACCCAGTACTTC
CDR3aa: CASGPEFQETQYF

d_gene: NA
v_gene: TRBV7-6
abundance: NA
len: 12
j_gene: TRBJ1-2
CDR3nt: TGTGCCAGCAGCCCCGACGGTCACGGCTACACCTTC
CDR3aa: CASSPDGHGYTF

d_gene: NA
v_gene: TRBV5-6
abundance: NA
len: 14
j_gene: TRBJ2-7
CDR3nt: TGTGCCAGCAGCTGGGGGGCAGGGGGCTACGAGCAGTACTTC
CDR3aa: CASSWGAGGYEQYF

d_gene: TRBD1
v_gene: TRBV6-5
abundance: once
len: 15
j_gene: TRBJ1-2
CDR3nt: TGTGCCAGCAGGTCCGACAGGGAACCTAACTATGGCTACACCTTC
CDR3aa: CASRSDREPNYGYTF

d_gene: TRBD1
v_gene: TRBV11-3
abundance: NA
len: 15
j_gene: TRBJ2-3
CDR3nt: TGTGCCAGCAGCCCCAGGGACAGCAACACAGATACGCAGTATTTT
CDR3aa: CASSPRDSNTDTQYF

d_gene: TRBD2
v_gene: TRBV11-2
abundance: NA
len: 17
j_gene: TRBJ2-1
CDR3nt: TGTGCCAGCAGCTCATGGACTAGCGGGAGGCTCGTTAATGAGCAGTTCTTC
CDR3aa: CASSSWTSGRLVNEQFF

d_gene: NA
v_gene: TRBV9
abundance: NA
len: 13
j_gene: TRBJ2-6
CDR3nt: TGTGCCAGCAGCGTCGATGGGAACAACGTCCCGACTTTC
CDR3aa: CASSVDGNNVPTF

d_gene: NA
v_gene: TRBV20-1
abundance: NA
len: 16
j_gene: TRBJ2-7
CDR3nt: TGCAGTGCTAGAGTCCCCCTCATTAGCTCCTACAATGAGCAGTACTTC
CDR3aa: CSARVPLISSYNEQYF

d_gene: TRBD2
v_gene: TRBV12-3/TRBV12-4
abundance: NA
len: 17
j_gene: TRBJ2-7
CDR3nt: TGTGCCAGCAGTGACACCCAGCGGCGGGAGATCTCCTACGAGCAGTACTTC
CDR3aa: CASSDTQRREISYEQYF

d_gene: TRBD1
v_gene: TRBV2
abundance: once
len: 14
j_gene: TRBJ1-1
CDR3nt: TGTGCCAGCAAGCAAACAGGGGAACGCACTGAAGCTTTCTTT
CDR3aa: CASKQTGERTEAFF

d_gene: TRBD1
v_gene: TRBV29-1
abundance: many
len: 15
j_gene: TRBJ2-6
CDR3nt: TGCAGCGTTGAAGCAGGGGGAAGTGGGGCCAACGTCCTGACTTTC
CDR3aa: CSVEAGGSGANVLTF

d_gene: NA
v_gene: TRBV9
abundance: NA
len: 14
j_gene: TRBJ2-7
CDR3nt: TGTGCCAGCAGCGTAGGAGGAGTCCCGGGTGAGCAGTACTTC
CDR3aa: CASSVGGVPGEQYF

d_gene: TRBD1
v_gene: TRBV2
abundance: NA
len: 18
j_gene: TRBJ2-5
CDR3nt: TGTGCCAGCAGTTTCCAGCTTGACAGGGTTGGGGACCAAGAGACCCAGTACTTC
CDR3aa: CASSFQLDRVGDQETQYF

d_gene: NA
v_gene: TRBV5-8
abundance: NA
len: 14
j_gene: TRBJ1-1
CDR3nt: TGTGCCAGCAGCGTGGGGGGGTTGGACACTGAAGCTTTCTTT
CDR3aa: CASSVGGLDTEAFF

d_gene: NA
v_gene: TRBV18
abundance: NA
len: 14
j_gene: TRBJ1-5
CDR3nt: TGTGCCAGCTCACCACCGGGCGGCAATCAGCCCCAGCATTTT
CDR3aa: CASSPPGGNQPQHF

d_gene: NA
v_gene: TRBV7-2
abundance: NA
len: 13
j_gene: TRBJ2-7
CDR3nt: TGTGCCAGCAGCTCTCTCAGCAGGGGCGAGCAGTACTTC
CDR3aa: CASSSLSRGEQYF

d_gene: TRBD2
v_gene: TRBV4-1
abundance: NA
len: 20
j_gene: TRBJ2-3
CDR3nt: TGCGCCAGCAGCCCCCAATTTAAGGGGAAACTAGCGGGTGGCACAGATACGCAGTATTTT
CDR3aa: CASSPQFKGKLAGGTDTQYF

d_gene: NA
v_gene: TRBV11-2
abundance: few
len: 17
j_gene: TRBJ2-1
CDR3nt: TGTGCCAGCAGCTTTCGGGGCGCGGGCTTCCCTCGGAATGAGCAGTTCTTC
CDR3aa: CASSFRGAGFPRNEQFF

d_gene: NA
v_gene: TRBV21-1
abundance: few
len: 12
j_gene: TRBJ2-1
CDR3nt: TGTGCCAGCAGCAATCAGACTCGTGAGCAGTTCTTC
CDR3aa: CASSNQTREQFF

d_gene: NA
v_gene: TRBV4-3
abundance: NA
len: 14
j_gene: TRBJ1-2
CDR3nt: TGCGCCAGCAGCCAAGTTTCTAATAACTATGGCTACACCTTC
CDR3aa: CASSQVSNNYGYTF

d_gene: TRBD2
v_gene: TRBV4-2
abundance: NA
len: 17
j_gene: TRBJ2-3
CDR3nt: TGTGCCAGCAGCCAGCTCACCGGGACTAGCGGTACAGATACGCAGTATTTT
CDR3aa: CASSQLTGTSGTDTQYF

d_gene: TRBD2
v_gene: TRBV27
abundance: NA
len: 15
j_gene: TRBJ2-7
CDR3nt: TGTGCCAGCAGTTTACACAGGGGACTAGCGGGAGAGGGGTACTTC
CDR3aa: CASSLHRGLAGEGYF

d_gene: NA
v_gene: TRBV4-1
abundance: NA
len: 15
j_gene: TRBJ2-7
CDR3nt: TGCGCCAGCAGCCAGGTTGCTCCTAGCGCCTACGAGCAGTACTTC
CDR3aa: CASSQVAPSAYEQYF

d_gene: NA
v_gene: TRBV7-9
abundance: NA
len: 15
j_gene: TRBJ2-2
CDR3nt: TGTGCCAGCAGGGGTCGGGTCACGAACACCGGGGAGCTGTTTTTT
CDR3aa: CASRGRVTNTGELFF

d_gene: NA
v_gene: TRBV4-1
abundance: NA
len: 13
j_gene: TRBJ2-2
CDR3nt: TGCGCCAGCAGCCACATAACGAGGGGGGAGCTGTTTTTT
CDR3aa: CASSHITRGELFF

d_gene: NA
v_gene: TRBV29-1
abundance: NA
len: 15
j_gene: TRBJ2-3
CDR3nt: TGCAGCGTTGAATCGTCGACTATGGGTAGAGATACGCAGTATTTT
CDR3aa: CSVESSTMGRDTQYF

d_gene: NA
v_gene: TRBV11-2
abundance: few
len: 13
j_gene: TRBJ1-5
CDR3nt: TGTGCCAGCAGCTCCGGGGTCAATCAGCCCCAGCATTTT
CDR3aa: CASSSGVNQPQHF

d_gene: NA
v_gene: TRBV4-2
abundance: NA
len: 13
j_gene: TRBJ2-7
CDR3nt: TGTGCCAGCAGCCTAGAATACCTCTACGAGCAGTACTTC
CDR3aa: CASSLEYLYEQYF

d_gene: NA
v_gene: TRBV3-1
abundance: NA
len: 13
j_gene: TRBJ2-1
CDR3nt: TGTGCCAGCAGCCAGCTAACAGGGAATGAGCAGTTCTTC
CDR3aa: CASSQLTGNEQFF

d_gene: NA
v_gene: TRBV2
abundance: NA
len: 14
j_gene: TRBJ1-5
CDR3nt: TGTGCCAGCACTCAGGACAGCAAAAATCAGCCCCAGCATTTT
CDR3aa: CASTQDSKNQPQHF

d_gene: TRBD1
v_gene: TRBV5-1
abundance: few
len: 17
j_gene: TRBJ2-7
CDR3nt: TGCGCCAGCAGCGCGTCGCAATACAGGGGGGATTCCTACGAGCAGTACTTC
CDR3aa: CASSASQYRGDSYEQYF

d_gene: TRBD2
v_gene: TRBV4-1
abundance: NA
len: 15
j_gene: TRBJ2-7
CDR3nt: TGCGCCAGCAGCCTCCTCCCCGGGGGGAACCACGAGCAGTACTTC
CDR3aa: CASSLLPGGNHEQYF